The T cell receptor (beta chain) described here comes from a study of OX40 agonist ivuxolimab in advanced cancers. Whole-study context: Every patient in dose escalation had hepatocellular carcinoma, melanoma, renal cell or head and neck cancer. A male proportion of about 86% was recorded, with mean age approximately 60 years and range 23 to 79.

Trimming left V 3 bases short and J 2 bases short, with 14 bases between. The CDR3 is made up of 15 amino acids. Per germline, CDR1 KGHSH and CDR2 LQKENI. Study-wide findings and caveats: Averaging showed that CD8+ T cells had more expanded clones than CD4+ did.

Clones were read by immunoSEQ multiplex PCR, and TCRdb kept only the in-frame ones, dropping some. In the table there are more than 95,000 clones, 91% of which are singletons. Notes on this clone: Its antigen is undetermined.

The specimen comprised CD4+ or CD8+ T cells sorted from blood, sampled in a trial of the OX40 agonist ivuxolimab. The chain has TRBV18 and TRBJ2-7; a weak D match, TRBD2 (5 bases). The receptor was derived from an adult with an advanced solid tumor such as melanoma, head and neck, liver or kidney cancer. The CDR3 region has the DNA TGTGCCAGCTCACCGGAGAGCGGTGGAGCCTACGAGCAGTACTTC. Translating gives CASSPESGGAYEQYF.